The clone carrying this T cell receptor (beta chain) was observed a handful of times. CDR1 is DFQATT and CDR2 is SNEGSKA in the germline V gene (reference sequence). This CDR3 has 11 residues. Trimming took 3 bases from V and 0 from J, leaving 3 bases between them. Libraries were prepared by immunoSEQ multiplex PCR; TCRdb keeps only in-frame clonotypes and omits some of them. The sample yields 150,000 or so clones, roughly 83% seen once. The sample belongs to a study of blood T cell repertoires in COVID-19. The receptor comes from a man between 18 and 29 years old with active or convalescent COVID-19. The sample taken for sequencing was peripheral blood. V gene TRBV20-1 combines with J gene TRBJ2-7; D gene ambiguous. This CDR3 reads CSASLSYEQYF. The CDR3 nucleotides are TGCAGTGCTAGCCTCTCCTACGAGCAGTACTTC.